This T cell receptor (beta chain) was observed in a study of control samples from healthy donors and cancer patients. From germline, CDR1 is PRHDT and CDR2 FYEKMQ (reference sequence). The CDR3 covers 15 residues. The V end lost 5 bases, the J end lost 6 bases, and 17 bases lay between the germline ends. Clones were sequenced by immunoSEQ multiplex PCR, and TCRdb holds only the in-frame ones, with some missing. This table has some 99,000 clones, around 89% appearing once. The receptor's source is a woman aged 45-59 years in good health. Sequenced: blood. The chain combines TRBV13 with TRBJ2-1; D not certain. The CDR3 region is CASSQAPPEVNEQFF. CDR3 DNA sequence: TGTGCCAGCAGCCAAGCACCCCCCGAAGTCAATGAGCAGTTCTTC.